Presented here are 15 T cell receptor beta chains from one specimen sequenced in a study of T cell responses to AZD1222 COVID-19 vaccine. TCRdb keeps only in-frame clones here, not all; method: immunoSEQ multiplex PCR. The sample lists approximately 90,000 clones, about 92% occurring once. This specimen was peripheral blood, taken on day 0 of AZD1222 vaccination. Receptors originate from an adult in good health.

This chain joins TRBV2 and TRBJ2-5; 8 positions match TRBD1. This CDR3 is built from 14 residues. After removal of 5 bases from V and 1 base from J, the junction contained 3 bases not matched to a gene. CDR1 SNHLY and CDR2 FYNNEI come from the germline V gene. In DNA, the CDR3 is TGTGCCAGCAGTTCTACAGGGGGCCAAGAGACCCAGTACTTC. Translated: CASSSTGGQETQYF.

The chain combines TRBV7-2 with TRBJ1-3; D gene unclear. Germline V lookup: CDR1 SGHTA, CDR2 FQGNSA. The V end was cut by 0 bases, the J end by 0 bases, with 9 bases between. This CDR3 has 16 residues. CDR3 sequence reads: CASSLALWLSGNTIYF. In DNA form, the CDR3 reads TGTGCCAGCAGCTTAGCTCTGTGGCTCTCTGGAAACACCATATATTTT.

The chain is built from TRBV7-9 and TRBJ2-2, with a weak D call TRBD1 (6 bases). V shed 5 bases and J shed 1 base, with 14 bases lying between them. This CDR3 is built from 16 residues. Looked up from germline, CDR1 is SEHNR and CDR2 is FQNEAQ (reference sequence). The CDR3, as DNA: TGTGCCAGCAGCCCACAAACCAGGGGGAACACCGGGGAGCTGTTTTTT. Translating it yields CASSPQTRGNTGELFF.

This chain connects TRBV18 to TRBJ2-1; maybe TRBD1 (6 bases). Looked up from germline, CDR1 is KGHSH and CDR2 is LQKENI. CDR3 size: 14 residues. The V end lost 3 bases, the J end lost 5 bases, and 11 bases lay between the germline ends. CDR3 DNA sequence: TGTGCCAGCTCACCCCAGAACAGGGACAATGAGCAGTTCTTC. Amino acids: CASSPQNRDNEQFF.

V usage is TRBV5-1 and J usage is TRBJ1-3; D is undetermined. There are 17 residues in the CDR3. The V and J ends lost 0 bases and 2 bases respectively, with 15 bases between them. Germline V CDR1 and CDR2: SGHRS, YFSETQ. CDR3 region: CASSLEQPSPAGNTIYF. The CDR3 coding sequence is TGCGCCAGCAGCTTGGAACAGCCTAGCCCCGCTGGAAACACCATATATTTT.

The chain employs TRBV29-1 and TRBJ2-3; TRBD1 matches at 8 bases. Trimming removed 8 bases from V and 5 bases from J; junction bases left unmatched: 15. The V gene's germline CDR1 is SQVTM and CDR2 ANQGSEA. The CDR3 totals 15 residues. Here the CDR3 DNA reads TGCAGCACCCTCCCTTACAGGGGGTCATTAGATACGCAGTATTTT. Protein sequence: CSTLPYRGSLDTQYF.

This clone was observed a few times. The rearrangement uses TRBV10-3 and TRBJ1-2, with 9 nucleotides matching TRBD1. CDR1 is ENHRY, CDR2 SYGVKD, per germline. J was trimmed by 5 bases and V by 4 bases; bases with no gene match: 8. There are 15 residues in the CDR3. The CDR3 loop is CAISALQGAEYGYTF. CDR3 nucleotide sequence: TGTGCCATCAGTGCCTTACAGGGGGCAGAGTATGGCTACACCTTC.

The chain employs TRBV18 and TRBJ1-1; D uncertain. Germline CDR1 reads KGHSH; CDR2 reads LQKENI. V was shortened by 1 base and J by 4 bases, with 10 bases between the two germline ends. This CDR3 is 14 amino acids long. CDR3 sequence: CASSPLREGTEAFF. The DNA for the CDR3 is TGTGCCAGCTCACCACTTAGGGAGGGCACTGAAGCTTTCTTT.

The chain joins TRBV30 to TRBJ1-6; the D is unclear. The CDR3 consists of 12 residues. V was shortened by 4 bases and J by 11 bases, with 12 bases between the two germline ends. The germline CDR1 and CDR2 sequences are GTSNPN and SVGIG (reference sequence). The CDR3 DNA is TGTGCCTGGACCCCTGGTCCGACACCCCTCCACTTT. This gives the protein CAWTPGPTPLHF.

This rearrangement joins TRBV3-1 (or the pseudogene TRBV3-2) to TRBJ2-3, with D tentatively TRBD1 or TRBD2 (5 bases each). Germline lookup yields CDR1 LGHDT and CDR2 YNNKEL (reference sequence). The CDR3 length is 13 residues. The germline V and J ends were trimmed by 4 bases and 6 bases, with 11 bases remaining between them. CDR3 region: CASSLKGSDTQYF. The CDR3 DNA reads as TGTGCCAGCAGCCTTAAGGGGAGCGATACGCAGTATTTT.

V usage is TRBV27 and J usage is TRBJ2-7, with D hard to call. V was shortened by 9 bases and J by 2 bases, with 11 bases between the two germline ends. The CDR3 length is 12 residues. Germline-derived CDR1 and CDR2 are MNHEY and SMNVEV (reference sequence). CDR3 nucleotides: TGTGCCAGGGCGCCCTGGCCCTACGAGCAGTACTTC. This gives the protein CARAPWPYEQYF.

This chain joins TRBV3-1 (or the pseudogene TRBV3-2) and TRBJ1-1; TRBD1 matches at 8 bases. Germline-derived CDR1 and CDR2 are LGHDT and YNNKEL (reference sequence). The junction had 6 bases not matched to a gene; V was cut back by 4 bases and J by 11 bases. The CDR3 sequence is 12 residues long. CDR3 loop: CASSRTDRVAFF. The CDR3 region has the DNA TGTGCCAGCAGCCGAACGGACAGGGTTGCTTTCTTT.

The V and J genes are TRBV10-2 and TRBJ1-2, with 9 bases that match TRBD1. The CDR3 is made up of 17 amino acids. Germline V gene lookup returns CDR1 WSHSY and CDR2 SAAADI. V dropped 5 bases and J dropped 2; count of bases not matched to a gene: 12. This CDR3 is CASSRDRVDLGNYGYTF. The CDR3 DNA sequence: TGCGCCAGCAGTCGGGACAGGGTTGACTTGGGGAACTATGGCTACACCTTC.

The CDR3 bases are TGTGCCAGTACCGTGGACGGAAGCAATCAGCCCCAGCATTTT. Its translation is CASTVDGSNQPQHF. The chain recombines TRBV19 with TRBJ1-5; D unclear. With 7 bases removed from V and 1 base from J, the gap between germline ends came to 11 bases. Per the germline V gene, CDR1 is LNHDA and CDR2 is SQIVND (reference sequence). CDR3 length: 14 residues. The complete variable domain, with remaining parts taken from reference TRBV19 and TRBJ1-5, reads DGGITQSPKYLFRKEGQNVTLSCEQNLNHDAMYWYRQDPGQGLRLIYYSQIVNDFQKGDIAEGYSVSREKKESFPLTVTSAQKNPTAFYLCASTVDGSNQPQHFGDGTRLSIL.

This clone has just one count. The chain is built from TRBV6-2 or TRBV6-3 and TRBJ1-3; TRBD1 matches at 7 bases. After removal of 2 bases from V and 0 bases from J, the junction contained 4 bases not matched to a gene. Germline V gene lookup returns CDR1 MNHEY and CDR2 SVGEGT. The CDR3 totals 16 residues. CDR3 DNA sequence: TGTGCCAGCAGTTACCCTGGGACAGCCTCTGGAAACACCATATATTTT. Translation: CASSYPGTASGNTIYF.